This T cell receptor beta chain was recorded in a study of early T cells in non-severe SARS-CoV-2 infection. Study information: Sequencing used unsorted whole-blood bulk RNA, so chains lack pairing. Study results and limitations: VDJdb-based matching was biased toward anti-spike CD8 responses and missed private and CD4 specificities.

Unique molecular identifiers were attached to individual cDNA molecules. Each CDR3 protein gets one entry after TCRdb re-called the 5' RACE reads with MiXCR. The table lists 25,000 to 35,000 distinct CDR3 sequences, around 5.8% of them singletons. The CDR3 consists of 15 residues. Trimming removed 7 bases at V and 8 bases at J, with 18 bases between. Germline lookup yields CDR1 LNHDA and CDR2 SQIVND (reference sequence). This clonotype has ten or more counts. Its antigen remains unidentified. The specimen comprised whole blood, sampled at baseline. This rearrangement joins TRBV19 to TRBJ1-6; maybe TRBD1 (5 bases). The receptor's source is an adult who was a healthcare worker with PCR-confirmed SARS-CoV-2 infection or an uninfected control (not recorded which). The CDR3 DNA reads TGTGCCAGTACAAATTTGCAGGGAAAGGATTCACCCCTCCACTTT. Translation: CASTNLQGKDSPLHF.